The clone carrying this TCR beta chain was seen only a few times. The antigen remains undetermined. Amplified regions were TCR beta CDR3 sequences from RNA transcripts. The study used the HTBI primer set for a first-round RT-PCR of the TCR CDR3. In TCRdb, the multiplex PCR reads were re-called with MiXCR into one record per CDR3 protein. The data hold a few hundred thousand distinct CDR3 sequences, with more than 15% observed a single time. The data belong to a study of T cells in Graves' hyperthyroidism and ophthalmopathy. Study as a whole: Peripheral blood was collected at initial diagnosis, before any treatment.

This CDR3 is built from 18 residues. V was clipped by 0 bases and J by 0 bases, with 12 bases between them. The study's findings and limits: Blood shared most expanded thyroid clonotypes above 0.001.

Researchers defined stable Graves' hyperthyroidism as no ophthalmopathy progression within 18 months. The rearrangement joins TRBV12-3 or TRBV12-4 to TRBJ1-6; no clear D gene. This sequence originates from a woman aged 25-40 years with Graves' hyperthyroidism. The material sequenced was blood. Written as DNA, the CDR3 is TGTGCCAGCAGTTTAGCGTGGGGAGGGAGCTCCTATAATTCACCCCTCCACTTT. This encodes CASSLAWGGSSYNSPLHF.